This entry lists 5 T cell receptor beta chains sequenced from one sample in a study of shared clonotypes between healthy human individuals. Using immunoSEQ multiplex PCR, the repertoire was profiled, and TCRdb retains in-frame clones only, with some absent. The profile shows about 2 million clones, roughly 94% of them singletons. CD45RO negativity and positive selection for CCR7 defined naive CD8 cells, a population that excluded terminally differentiated effector memory CD45RA+ cells. The source material was naive CD8+ T cells sorted from blood. These receptors were taken from a man in his late teens or twenties in good health.

This clone was found a few times. V usage is TRBV5-8 and J usage is TRBJ2-5; D is unclear. The CDR3 runs to 14 residues. The germline CDR1 and CDR2 sequences are SGHTS and YDEGEE. Trimming took off 0 bases at V and 8 bases at J, with 14 bases between the two ends. The CDR3 is CASSLDPGKRTQYF. CDR3 coding DNA: TGTGCCAGCAGCTTGGATCCAGGAAAGAGAACCCAGTACTTC. Variable domain in full (rest from reference TRBV5-8 and TRBJ2-5): EAGVTQSPTHLIKTRGQQATLRCSPISGHTSVYWYQQALGLGLQFLLWYDEGEERNRGNFPPRFSGRQFPNYSSELNVNALELEDSALYLCASSLDPGKRTQYFGPGTRLLVL.

A word on this clone: This same CDR3 is encoded by further DNA sequences in the sample. The chain employs TRBV7-2 and TRBJ2-1, with TRBD2 matching over 8 bases. Germline CDR1 reads SGHTA; CDR2 reads FQGNSA. The CDR3 sequence is 15 residues long. V lost 5 bases to trimming and J lost 2 bases; unmatched junction nucleotides: 5. The CDR3 DNA is TGTGCCAGCAGCCCGACCGGGGGGGCCTACAATGAGCAGTTCTTC. Its translation: CASSPTGGAYNEQFF.

The gene calls are TRBV4-3 and TRBJ2-1; the match to TRBD2 covers 7 bases. The germline gives CDR1 LGHNA, CDR2 YSLEER. This CDR3 is built from 18 residues. With 0 bases clipped from V and 4 bases from J, the junction kept 12 bases outside the gene matches. The CDR3 loop reads CASSQDTGLAADYNEQFF. CDR3 sequence (DNA): TGCGCCAGCAGCCAAGATACTGGCCTAGCGGCCGATTACAATGAGCAGTTCTTC.

This chain links TRBV28 with TRBJ2-7, with a tentative D call TRBD1 (5 bases). V was trimmed by 2 bases and J by 1 base, leaving 9 bases between them. Germline assignment: CDR1 MDHEN and CDR2 SYDVKM. The CDR3 loop spans 14 amino acids. DNA for the CDR3: TGTGCCAGCAGTTTACCTCAGGGTTCCTACGAGCAGTACTTC. Its translation: CASSLPQGSYEQYF.

This clone was recorded only once. The V call is TRBV11-2, the J call TRBJ2-7, with D possibly TRBD1 on 6 matching bases. This CDR3 has 13 residues. Germline assignment: CDR1 SGHAT and CDR2 FQNNGV. V was shortened by 5 bases and J by 4 bases, with 12 bases between the two germline ends. In DNA, the CDR3 is TGTGCCAGCAGCATCGGGACACCGTACGAGCAGTACTTC. Translation: CASSIGTPYEQYF.